The 25 T cell receptor beta chains in this list originate from one sample, sequenced in a study of blood T cell repertoires in COVID-19. The method was immunoSEQ multiplex PCR; TCRdb's version includes in-frame clones alone and lacks a portion of them. The repertoire has roughly 52,000 clones, over 75% of them found once; the top ten carry more than 9.5%. Sequenced input: peripheral blood. The receptor source for this set is a human donor in a cohort sampled during active COVID-19.

The chain couples TRBV4-1 to TRBJ2-6; the match to TRBD1 covers 11 bases. The CDR3 sequence is 18 residues long. Germline CDR1 MGHRA, CDR2 YSYEKL. Germline trimming cut 4 bases from V and 3 bases from J; bases unmatched to any gene: 8. As DNA, the CDR3 is TGCGCCAGCAGCCGGGGACAGGGGGACGCGTATGGGGCCAACGTCCTGACTTTC. As protein: CASSRGQGDAYGANVLTF.

The chain couples TRBV5-1 to TRBJ2-2, with D perhaps matching TRBD1 (6 bases). The CDR3 is 16 amino acids. Trimming pared 1 base from V and 0 bases from J, leaving 10 bases between. The V gene's germline CDR1 is SGHRS and CDR2 YFSETQ. The CDR3 loop is CASSLSTGTNTGELFF. The CDR3 region has the DNA TGCGCCAGCAGCTTGTCTACAGGGACGAACACCGGGGAGCTGTTTTTT. The variable domain in full, with the rest retrieved from reference TRBV5-1 and TRBJ2-2, is KAGVTQTPRYLIKTRGQQVTLSCSPISGHRSVSWYQQTPGQGLQFLFEYFSETQRNKGNFPGRFSGRQFSNSRSEMNVSTLELGDSALYLCASSLSTGTNTGELFFGEGSRLTVL.

The rearrangement joins TRBV28 to TRBJ2-2; 7 bases line up with TRBD1. Germline CDR1 and CDR2: MDHEN and SYDVKM. This CDR3 region has 15 residues. V was pared by 3 bases and J by 7 bases, with 8 bases of the junction left unmatched. Here the CDR3 DNA reads TGTGCCAGCAGTTTCCAGAAGGGGGCGCGCGGGGAGCTGTTTTTT. Encoded protein: CASSFQKGARGELFF.

CDR3 amino acids: CASSETLSSYNEQFF. CDR3 in DNA: TGTGCCAGCAGTGAAACTCTAAGCTCCTACAATGAGCAGTTCTTC. The chain combines TRBV6-4 with TRBJ2-1, with D unresolved. CDR1 and CDR2 (germline): MRHNA, SNTAGT. The CDR3 is 15 residues long. Trimming cost V 3 bases and J 0 bases, with 9 bases left between them.

In this sample, this clone turned up once. The chain is built from TRBV28 and TRBJ2-2, with 10 nucleotides matching TRBD2. Losses at the gene ends were 5 bases for V and 5 bases for J; bases not matched to a gene: 5. The CDR3 runs to 15 residues. Looked up from germline, CDR1 is MDHEN and CDR2 is SYDVKM. The CDR3 DNA sequence: TGTGCCAGCAGTCCCGCGGGACTAGCGACCGGGGAGCTGTTTTTT. Its protein is CASSPAGLATGELFF.

The gene calls are TRBV10-1 and TRBJ2-5, with 8 positions matching TRBD2. Germline CDR1 and CDR2: WNHNN and SYGVQD (reference sequence). The CDR3 runs to 14 residues. V trimming: 11 bases; J trimming: 5 bases; junction bases outside the gene matches: 13. CDR3 amino acids: CARQGPGGWETQYF. The CDR3 DNA is TGCGCCCGCCAGGGGCCGGGAGGGTGGGAGACCCAGTACTTC.

The chain is built from TRBV7-8 and TRBJ1-1, with 9 bases matching TRBD1. With V trimmed by 5 bases and J by 3 bases, 4 bases remained unmatched. This CDR3 comprises 14 residues. The germline CDR1 and CDR2 sequences are SGHVS and FQNEAQ. In DNA form, the CDR3 reads TGTGCCAGCAGCCTTCGACAGGGGGACACTGAAGCTTTCTTT. Amino acids: CASSLRQGDTEAFF.

This chain joins TRBV5-1 and TRBJ2-2; no clear D. The germline V gene has CDR1 SGHRS and CDR2 YFSETQ. The CDR3 extends over 14 amino acids. Trimming cost V 4 bases and J 7 bases, with 14 bases left between them. The CDR3 is CASSEVASGGELFF. The CDR3 DNA follows: TGCGCCAGCAGCGAAGTAGCCTCGGGCGGGGAGCTGTTTTTT.

This clone has just a few counts. The rearrangement links TRBV15 to TRBJ1-2; 11 nucleotides agree with TRBD1. The CDR3 spans 15 residues. Unmatched junction bases numbered 3, after V lost 1 base and J lost 5 bases. Germline lookup yields CDR1 LNHNV and CDR2 YYDKDF (reference sequence). The CDR3 reads CATSRGGQGGYGYTF. The CDR3 nucleotides are TGTGCCACCAGCAGAGGGGGACAGGGGGGATATGGCTACACCTTC.

The chain links TRBV5-4 to TRBJ1-6, with D maybe TRBD1 (6 bases). V lost 0 bases and J lost 7, with 11 bases in between. This CDR3 is 15 amino acids long. Germline CDR1 SGHNT, CDR2 YYREEE (reference sequence). CDR3 region: CASSLGDRLNSPLHF. The CDR3 DNA is TGTGCCAGCAGCTTGGGTGACAGGTTAAATTCACCCCTCCACTTT.

The CDR3 DNA sequence: TGTGCCAGCAGCCAAGATCGTCTGACCGGCGGTTCACCCCTCCACTTT. Translating it yields CASSQDRLTGGSPLHF. The chain is built from TRBV4-2 and TRBJ1-6; D is ambiguous. The CDR3 totals 16 residues. V gave up 0 bases and J gave up 9 bases, with 15 bases separating them. Germline lookup yields CDR1 LGHNA and CDR2 YNFKEQ.

This clone was detected once. The rearrangement joins TRBV9 to TRBJ2-6; D ambiguous. Trimming removed 0 bases from V and 1 base from J, with 8 bases in between. Looked up from germline, CDR1 is SGDLS and CDR2 is YYNGEE. The CDR3 totals 16 residues. CDR3 DNA sequence: TGTGCCAGCAGCGTAGACGGTGCGTCTGGGGCCAACGTCCTGACTTTC. This codes for CASSVDGASGANVLTF.

A single count supports this clone. The J gene is TRBJ1-1, the V gene TRBV7-3, with D hard to call. The germline CDR1 and CDR2 sequences are SGHTA and FQGTGA. The CDR3 spans 13 residues. Trimming removed 5 bases at V and 0 bases at J, with 7 bases between. CDR3 nucleotides: TGTGCCAGCAGCGATACAATGAACACTGAAGCTTTCTTT. Translated: CASSDTMNTEAFF.

The chain has TRBV5-1 and TRBJ2-7, with 7 positions matching TRBD1. V lost 0 bases, J lost 3 bases, and 12 bases stayed unmatched. CDR1 is SGHRS, CDR2 YFSETQ, per germline. CDR3 length: 17 residues. The CDR3 DNA sequence: TGCGCCAGCAGCTTGGGGGATGCCGGGACAGCAAACTACGAGCAGTACTTC. Protein: CASSLGDAGTANYEQYF.

The chain combines TRBV4-3 with TRBJ2-3, with a possible D match to TRBD2 (6 bases). The germline V gene has CDR1 LGHNA and CDR2 YSLEER. The CDR3 has 16 amino acids. Trimming removed 0 bases from V and 4 bases from J, with 14 bases in between. CDR3 loop: CASSQDPRLGPDTQYF. CDR3 in DNA: TGCGCCAGCAGCCAAGATCCGAGACTAGGGCCAGATACGCAGTATTTT.

The V and J genes are TRBV4-3 and TRBJ2-3; 7 nucleotides line up with TRBD1. With V trimmed by 0 bases and J by 4 bases, 7 bases remained unmatched. Germline lookup yields CDR1 LGHNA and CDR2 YSLEER. CDR3 length: 16 amino acids. CDR3 in DNA: TGCGCCAGCAGCCAAGAAGACAGGGATCGTTCAGATACGCAGTATTTT. As protein: CASSQEDRDRSDTQYF.

This clone was seen just once. V gene TRBV12-3 or TRBV12-4 combines with J gene TRBJ1-4; no clear D gene. The CDR3 spans 12 residues. Deletions cut 6 bases from V and 7 bases from J, with 9 bases between. CDR3 region: CASRATGEKLFF. Written as DNA, the CDR3 is TGTGCCAGCAGAGCAACGGGTGAAAAACTGTTTTTT.

The V call is TRBV5-1, the J call TRBJ2-7, with TRBD2 as a possible D gene (5 bases). This CDR3 comprises 12 residues. V was shortened by 0 bases and J by 6 bases, with 7 bases between the two germline ends. Germline V gene sequence: CDR1 SGHRS, CDR2 YFSETQ. CDR3 coding DNA: TGCGCCAGCAGCTTGGGAGGGCGCGAGCAGTACTTC. Encoded protein: CASSLGGREQYF.

The chain combines TRBV28 with TRBJ2-2; tentatively, D is TRBD2 (5 bases). The CDR3 is 15 residues long. Germline V lookup: CDR1 MDHEN, CDR2 SYDVKM. V lost 4 bases and J 7 bases, leaving 16 bases between the germline ends. The CDR3 here is CASSSLRAAVGELFF. The CDR3 DNA sequence: TGTGCCAGCAGTTCCCTTAGAGCGGCGGTCGGGGAGCTGTTTTTT.

The chain is built from TRBV20-1 and TRBJ2-1; D remains ambiguous. Germline V gene sequence: CDR1 DFQATT, CDR2 SNEGSKA (reference sequence). The CDR3 contains 11 residues. The V and J ends lost 6 bases and 10 bases respectively, with 13 bases between them. The CDR3 sequence: CSAAPSREQFF. The CDR3 coding sequence is TGCAGTGCAGCCCCTTCGCGGGAGCAGTTCTTC.

V usage is TRBV6-2 or TRBV6-3 and J usage is TRBJ2-1; 10 bases are a match to TRBD2. V lost 4 bases, J lost 6 bases, and 9 bases stayed unmatched. There are 16 residues in the CDR3. Germline CDR1 reads MNHEY; CDR2 reads SVGEGT. The CDR3 region is CASSSRLAGRRNEQFF. The CDR3 DNA follows: TGTGCCAGCAGTTCCCGACTAGCGGGCCGTCGCAATGAGCAGTTCTTC.

The chain has TRBV4-3 and TRBJ1-5, with a weak D call TRBD1 (6 bases). The CDR3 contains 15 residues. CDR1 LGHNA and CDR2 YSLEER come from the germline V gene. The germline V and J ends were trimmed by 0 bases and 5 bases, with 11 bases remaining between them. In DNA, the CDR3 is TGCGCCAGCAGCCAAGATAACCGACAGGATCAGCCCCAGCATTTT. It yields the protein CASSQDNRQDQPQHF.

This chain uses TRBV5-1 with TRBJ1-4; the D gene is possibly TRBD1 (6 bases). Germline CDR1 reads SGHRS; CDR2 reads YFSETQ. This CDR3 is 15 amino acids long. The V and J ends lost 4 bases and 6 bases respectively, with 16 bases between them. The chain's CDR3 is CASSVAGGIYEKLFF. CDR3 bases: TGCGCCAGCAGCGTAGCGGGGGGCATTTATGAAAAACTGTTTTTT.

The chain employs TRBV30 and TRBJ2-1; TRBD2 is a possible D gene (6 bases). V lost 8 bases and J lost 0, with 14 bases in between. There are 14 residues in the CDR3. CDR1 and CDR2 (germline): GTSNPN, SVGIG (reference sequence). The CDR3 nucleotides are TGTGCCGGGAACCGGGACTCCTCCTACAATGAGCAGTTCTTC. This sequence encodes CAGNRDSSYNEQFF.

The V and J genes are TRBV4-3 and TRBJ2-7; the match to TRBD2 covers 9 bases. Germline V CDR1 and CDR2: LGHNA, YSLEER. This CDR3 spans 18 amino acids. The ends lost 3 bases at V and 1 base at J; junction bases unmatched: 13. Here the CDR3 DNA reads TGCGCCAGCAGCCAGGAGGGAGCGGGAGGTTTAACGTCCTACGAGCAGTACTTC. Translating gives CASSQEGAGGLTSYEQYF.